Presented here are 18 T cell receptor beta chains from one specimen sequenced in a study of T cells in Graves' hyperthyroidism and ophthalmopathy. The source material, RNA transcripts, was used to amplify TCR beta CDR3 regions. HTBI primers were the set used in a first-round RT-PCR of the TCR CDR3. TCRdb fed the multiplex PCR reads into MiXCR, producing one record per CDR3 protein. This sample has about 200,000 distinct CDR3 sequences; about 17% occur once, and the top ten carry roughly 55%. Sequencing was performed on blood. The source of these receptors is a woman aged 50 to 65 with Graves' hyperthyroidism.

The chain links TRBV12-3 or TRBV12-4 to TRBJ2-5; D is perhaps TRBD1 (5 bases). With 6 bases removed from V and 7 bases from J, the gap between germline ends came to 18 bases. The CDR3 extends over 14 amino acids. CDR3 residues: CASSLGPGVVTQYF. Written as DNA, the CDR3 is TGTGCCAGCAGCCTGGGGCCCGGCGTGGTGACCCAGTACTTC.

The chain uses TRBV24-1 and TRBJ1-4; maybe TRBD1 (5 bases). Deletions cut 4 bases from V and 1 base from J, with 6 bases between. Germline loops: CDR1 KGHDR, CDR2 SFDVKD. This CDR3 spans 14 amino acids. The CDR3 loop is CATSDRETNEKLFF. The CDR3 region has the DNA TGTGCCACCAGTGACAGGGAAACTAATGAAAAACTGTTTTTT.

In its sample, this clonotype was seen many times. The V call is TRBV7-9, the J call TRBJ2-1; no firm D call. Germline V gene lookup returns CDR1 SEHNR and CDR2 FQNEAQ (reference sequence). V was pared by 5 bases and J by 7 bases, with 9 bases between. The CDR3 totals 12 residues. CDR3 sequence: CASSPTENEQFF. The CDR3 DNA reads as TGTGCCAGCAGCCCCACGGAGAATGAGCAGTTCTTC.

The chain recombines TRBV14 with TRBJ2-7; 11 positions agree with TRBD2. V gave up 2 bases and J gave up 3 bases; unmatched junction bases: 3. Germline-derived CDR1 and CDR2 are SGHDN and FVKESK. The CDR3 sequence is 15 residues long. CDR3 sequence (DNA): TGTGCCAGCAGCCAAACTAGCGGGAGTGTCTACGAGCAGTACTTC. Translation: CASSQTSGSVYEQYF.

This clonotype was found many times. The chain combines TRBV6-1 with TRBJ1-2, with D hard to call. This CDR3 comprises 11 residues. With 8 bases removed from V and 2 bases from J, the gap between germline ends came to 6 bases. Germline V CDR1 and CDR2: MNHNS, SASEGT. The CDR3 loop is CASQANYGYTF. For the CDR3, the DNA is TGTGCCAGCCAAGCGAACTATGGCTACACCTTC.

This clonotype was observed at least ten times. The chain combines TRBV6-1 with TRBJ1-1; D possibly corresponds to TRBD1 (6 bases). The CDR3 loop spans 14 amino acids. Germline loops: CDR1 MNHNS, CDR2 SASEGT. Trimming left V 5 bases short and J 1 base short, with 11 bases between. The CDR3 reads CASSYGGQNTEAFF. The CDR3 nucleotides are TGTGCCAGCAGTTACGGGGGGCAGAACACTGAAGCTTTCTTT.

This clonotype was found a few times. This chain joins TRBV3-1 and TRBJ2-7; D ambiguous. The CDR3 consists of 12 residues. The V end was cut by 1 base, the J end by 3 bases, with 4 bases between. Germline loops: CDR1 LGHDT, CDR2 YNNKEL (reference sequence). This CDR3 is CASSQVNYEQYF. The CDR3 DNA follows: TGTGCCAGCAGCCAAGTGAACTACGAGCAGTACTTC.

The genes are TRBV6-4 and TRBJ2-5; D is unresolved. V lost 1 base to trimming and J lost 1 base, with 7 bases between them. The CDR3 loop spans 14 amino acids. Germline V gives CDR1 MRHNA, CDR2 SNTAGT. The CDR3 loop reads CASSDFYSQETQYF. Here the CDR3 DNA reads TGTGCCAGCAGTGACTTCTACAGCCAAGAGACCCAGTACTTC.

This clonotype was picked up one time. The rearrangement uses TRBV20-1 and TRBJ2-1, with D perhaps TRBD2 (6 bases). The CDR3 has 15 residues. V lost 3 bases and J 4 bases, leaving 16 bases between the germline ends. In germline, CDR1 is DFQATT, CDR2 SNEGSKA (reference sequence). The CDR3 region has the DNA TGCAGTGCTAGTCCGCGGGACTTCCCGTACAATGAGCAGTTCTTC. Translation gives CSASPRDFPYNEQFF.

The table lists this clonotype with a few counts. The V call is TRBV6-1, the J call TRBJ2-1; 12 bases agree with TRBD1. Unmatched junction bases numbered 7, after V lost 6 bases and J lost 7 bases. The germline V gene encodes CDR1 MNHNS and CDR2 SASEGT. The CDR3 has 15 amino acids. CDR3 nucleotide sequence: TGTGCCAGCAGGGATCCGGGACAGGGGGCGAATGAGCAGTTCTTC. Translating it yields CASRDPGQGANEQFF.

The gene calls are TRBV18 and TRBJ1-1, with a tentative D call TRBD1 (6 bases). Trimming shortened V by 5 bases and J by 4 bases, and 17 bases separated the two germline ends. This CDR3 has 15 residues. Germline V gene sequence: CDR1 KGHSH, CDR2 LQKENI. Here the CDR3 DNA reads TGTGCCAGCTCATCCTCACCAGGGGCAGGCACTGAAGCTTTCTTT. Translated, it gives CASSSSPGAGTEAFF.

This clonotype occurred many times. The chain recombines TRBV12-3 or TRBV12-4 with TRBJ2-1; tentative D call: TRBD2 (9 bases). This CDR3 has 17 residues. Trimming removed 7 bases from V and 12 bases from J, with 31 bases in between. CDR3 nucleotides: TGTGCCAGCACCCCTACAACAGGGGGACTAGCTCTAGGGTGGCAGTTCTTC. This gives the protein CASTPTTGGLALGWQFF.

This clonotype was counted many times. The chain joins TRBV7-9 to TRBJ2-7, with 7 positions matching TRBD1. J was trimmed by 4 bases and V by 0 bases; bases with no gene match: 3. The CDR3 extends over 14 amino acids. Germline loops: CDR1 SEHNR, CDR2 FQNEAQ (reference sequence). The CDR3 coding sequence is TGTGCCAGCAGCTTAGCCGGGACAGCTTACGAGCAGTACTTC. This encodes CASSLAGTAYEQYF.

This clonotype was observed many times. This chain joins TRBV5-1 and TRBJ1-1; TRBD1 agrees at 7 bases. The CDR3 has 12 residues. V gave up 4 bases and J gave up 7 bases; unmatched junction bases: 4. The V gene's germline CDR1 is SGHRS and CDR2 YFSETQ. CDR3 region: CASSSNRGEAFF. As DNA, the CDR3 is TGCGCCAGCAGCAGTAACAGGGGTGAAGCTTTCTTT. The full variable domain, its missing parts supplied by reference TRBV5-1 and TRBJ1-1, is KAGVTQTPRYLIKTRGQQVTLSCSPISGHRSVSWYQQTPGQGLQFLFEYFSETQRNKGNFPGRFSGRQFSNSRSEMNVSTLELGDSALYLCASSSNRGEAFFGQGTRLTVV.

The chain couples TRBV28 to TRBJ1-5; possibly TRBD1 for D (5 bases). Germline V gene sequence: CDR1 MDHEN, CDR2 SYDVKM. Trimming cost V 4 bases and J 5 bases, with 15 bases left between them. CDR3 size: 15 residues. CDR3 nucleotide sequence: TGTGCCAGCAGTTCAGGGCAGCCTGGGGATCAGCCCCAGCATTTT. It specifies CASSSGQPGDQPQHF.

This clonotype came up a few times. The chain links TRBV6-1 to TRBJ2-7; no clear D gene. This CDR3 is 12 amino acids long. V lost 8 bases and J lost 3, with 11 bases in between. Per germline, CDR1 MNHNS and CDR2 SASEGT. The CDR3 loop is CASGLVFYEQYF. The CDR3 DNA sequence: TGTGCCAGCGGGCTAGTTTTCTACGAGCAGTACTTC.

Note on this clonotype: A much larger clone sits a single nucleotide away, making a read error possible. The chain combines TRBV5-1 with TRBJ2-1; a weak D match, TRBD2 (6 bases). Trimming took off 4 bases at V and 9 bases at J, with 23 bases between the two ends. Germline V CDR1 and CDR2: SGHRS, YFSETQ. The CDR3 consists of 16 residues. Here the CDR3 reads CASSTVAGTTSGEQFF. DNA for the CDR3: TGCGCCAGCAGCACCGTTGCGGGGACGACCTCGGGTGAGCAGTTCTTC.

This clonotype was seen ten or more times. The chain employs TRBV27 and TRBJ1-5, with D tentatively TRBD1 (6 bases). Trimming left V 6 bases short and J 0 bases short, with 12 bases between. Germline V gene data show CDR1 as MNHEY and CDR2 as SMNVEV (reference sequence). This CDR3 comprises 15 residues. The CDR3 DNA is TGTGCCAGCAGGAGGGGGACGGATAGCAATCAGCCCCAGCATTTT. It is translated as CASRRGTDSNQPQHF.